Shown below are 25 T cell receptor beta chains from a single sample sequenced in a study of blood T cell repertoires in COVID-19. Sequencing was performed with immunoSEQ multiplex PCR; in TCRdb, only in-frame clones are kept and a portion is missing. The table includes 30,000 to 40,000 clones, approximately 86% detected once. Sequencing was performed on peripheral blood. Receptors were obtained from a man in his forties or fifties with active COVID-19.

The chain is built from TRBV7-2 and TRBJ2-7; tentative D call: TRBD2 (6 bases). In germline, CDR1 is SGHTA, CDR2 FQGNSA. The V gene lost 0 bases and the J gene lost 3 bases, with 12 bases spanning the gap. CDR3 size: 15 residues. The CDR3 DNA reads as TGTGCCAGCAGCTTAGCGCGGGACCTAGACTACGAGCAGTACTTC. Translation gives CASSLARDLDYEQYF.

The chain links TRBV6-6 to TRBJ1-3; possible D gene TRBD1, 5 bases. Germline CDR1 reads MNHNY; CDR2 reads SVGAGI (reference sequence). Trimming cost V 4 bases and J 3 bases, with 16 bases left between them. This CDR3 region has 16 residues. CDR3 region: CASSSFTDSLGNTIYF. In nucleotides, the CDR3 is TGTGCCAGCAGTTCCTTTACCGACAGCCTTGGAAACACCATATATTTT.

The rearrangement joins TRBV10-3 to TRBJ1-5; 9 nucleotides match TRBD1. CDR1 and CDR2 (germline): ENHRY, SYGVKD. This CDR3 has 15 amino acids. Trimming at V came to 4 bases and at J to 6 bases, leaving 7 bases not matched to a gene. The chain's CDR3 is CAISASDRGGQPQHF. For the CDR3, the DNA is TGTGCCATCAGTGCCTCGGACAGGGGAGGTCAGCCCCAGCATTTT.

V and J are TRBV9 and TRBJ2-1; D is uncertain. The V and J ends lost 3 bases and 3 bases respectively, with 7 bases between them. The CDR3 has 13 residues. Germline values: CDR1 SGDLS, CDR2 YYNGEE. This CDR3 reads CASSDESYNEQFF. For the CDR3, the DNA is TGTGCCAGCAGCGACGAGAGCTACAATGAGCAGTTCTTC.

CDR3 in DNA: TGCGCCAGCAGCTTTCGGGGGGGCCGCACAGATACGCAGTATTTT. This translates into CASSFRGGRTDTQYF. The chain recombines TRBV5-1 with TRBJ2-3; 8 bases are shared with TRBD2. This CDR3 contains 15 residues. V shed 2 bases and J 1 base; nucleotides not matched to a gene: 3. CDR1 SGHRS and CDR2 YFSETQ come from the germline V gene.

The V and J genes are TRBV20-1 and TRBJ2-3; 10 nucleotides align to TRBD2. From germline, CDR1 is DFQATT and CDR2 SNEGSKA (reference sequence). V dropped 3 bases and J dropped 4; count of bases not matched to a gene: 7. The CDR3 loop spans 15 amino acids. CDR3 sequence: CSASRPSGGSDTQYF. CDR3 DNA: TGCAGTGCTAGTCGTCCTAGCGGGGGTTCAGATACGCAGTATTTT.

J is TRBJ2-7 and V is TRBV5-1, with TRBD1 matching 8 bases. Losses at the gene ends were 3 bases for V and 7 bases for J; bases not matched to a gene: 6. Per germline, CDR1 SGHRS and CDR2 YFSETQ. The CDR3 is 13 amino acids. CDR3 region: CASSSNRGREQYF. The CDR3 DNA reads TGCGCCAGCAGCTCCAACAGGGGGAGGGAGCAGTACTTC.

The chain employs TRBV19 and TRBJ1-5; maybe TRBD1 (5 bases). The germline gives CDR1 LNHDA, CDR2 SQIVND (reference sequence). The CDR3 covers 12 residues. V lost 4 bases and J 7 bases, leaving 8 bases between the germline ends. The CDR3 DNA is TGTGCCAGTAGTAGGGGGGACCAGCCCCAGCATTTT. Its protein is CASSRGDQPQHF.

The chain employs TRBV7-9 and TRBJ2-1; 13 positions match TRBD2. The CDR3 totals 16 residues. V dropped 5 bases and J dropped 6; count of bases not matched to a gene: 7. Germline assignment: CDR1 SEHNR and CDR2 FQNEAQ (reference sequence). CDR3 sequence reads: CASSPLTSGGLNEQFF. CDR3 nucleotide sequence: TGTGCCAGCAGCCCCTTGACTAGCGGGGGGCTCAATGAGCAGTTCTTC.

V gene TRBV6-6 combines with J gene TRBJ1-2; 8 bases are a match to TRBD1. The CDR3 loop spans 13 amino acids. Germline V gene data show CDR1 as MNHNY and CDR2 as SVGAGI (reference sequence). V shed 7 bases and J 6 bases; nucleotides not matched to a gene: 7. Written as DNA, the CDR3 is TGTGCCAGCACCTTGGACAGGGCACATGGCTACACCTTC. Translating it yields CASTLDRAHGYTF.

The chain has TRBV7-2 and TRBJ2-5; a possible D gene is TRBD2 (5 bases). This CDR3 comprises 14 residues. V gave up 3 bases and J gave up 0 bases, with 8 bases separating them. Germline V gene lookup returns CDR1 SGHTA and CDR2 FQGNSA. This chain's CDR3 is CASSFRRYQETQYF. The CDR3 bases are TGTGCCAGCAGCTTTAGGAGGTACCAAGAGACCCAGTACTTC. Looking up the rest from reference TRBV7-2 and TRBJ2-5 gives the full variable domain: GAGVSQSPSNKVTEKGKDVELRCDPISGHTALYWYRQSLGQGLEFLIYFQGNSAPDKSGLPSDRFSAERTGGSVSTLTIQRTQQEDSAVYLCASSFRRYQETQYFGPGTRLLVL.

This chain connects TRBV24-1 to TRBJ2-1; TRBD2 is a possible D gene (5 bases). V was clipped by 2 bases and J by 3 bases, with 10 bases between them. Germline lookup yields CDR1 KGHDR and CDR2 SFDVKD. CDR3 length: 15 residues. The chain's CDR3 is CATSDSRGNYNEQFF. CDR3 DNA sequence: TGTGCCACCAGTGATTCGAGAGGGAACTACAATGAGCAGTTCTTC.

This chain joins TRBV19 and TRBJ1-5; a possible D gene is TRBD1 (5 bases). Trimming removed 8 bases at V and 6 bases at J, with 17 bases between. The germline V gene has CDR1 LNHDA and CDR2 SQIVND (reference sequence). The CDR3 sequence is 14 residues long. The CDR3 here is CASRHQGGGQPQHF. The DNA of the CDR3 is TGTGCCAGTCGTCACCAGGGTGGTGGTCAGCCCCAGCATTTT.

J is TRBJ2-6 and V is TRBV6-1, with D uncertain. Germline CDR1 and CDR2: MNHNS and SASEGT. Trimming took 3 bases from V and 1 from J, leaving 10 bases between them. The CDR3 has 16 amino acids. The CDR3 is CASSETGISGANVLTF. The CDR3, as DNA: TGTGCCAGCAGTGAGACGGGTATATCTGGGGCCAACGTCCTGACTTTC.

This chain links TRBV27 with TRBJ1-1; no reliable D call. Germline V gives CDR1 MNHEY, CDR2 SMNVEV (reference sequence). Trimming shortened V by 3 bases and J by 2 bases, and 7 bases separated the two germline ends. The CDR3 sequence is 13 residues long. DNA for the CDR3: TGTGCCAGCAGTTTCTCTGTAAACACTGAAGCTTTCTTT. Translated, it gives CASSFSVNTEAFF.

A single count supports this clone. The chain links TRBV19 to TRBJ2-2, with no clear D. Germline V gene data show CDR1 as LNHDA and CDR2 as SQIVND (reference sequence). This CDR3 has 16 amino acids. Trimming left V 4 bases short and J 0 bases short, with 12 bases between. The CDR3 is CASSRLEFANTGELFF. The CDR3 DNA sequence: TGTGCCAGTAGTAGGCTAGAGTTCGCGAACACCGGGGAGCTGTTTTTT.

The chain uses TRBV2 and TRBJ1-1; 7 positions match TRBD1. Losses at the gene ends were 6 bases for V and 0 bases for J; bases not matched to a gene: 13. CDR1 and CDR2 from the germline V gene are SNHLY and FYNNEI. The CDR3 loop spans 17 amino acids. The CDR3 bases are TGTGCCAGCAGACCACCGGGACAGTCATTTTTGAACACTGAAGCTTTCTTT. It translates to CASRPPGQSFLNTEAFF.

The CDR3 here is CASSPGGRRQRLRANYGYTF. CDR3 coding DNA: TGTGCCAGCAGCCCCGGGGGGAGGAGGCAGCGGCTTCGAGCTAACTATGGCTACACCTTC. This chain connects TRBV6-2 or TRBV6-3 to TRBJ1-2; possible D gene TRBD1, 5 bases. V lost 6 bases and J 0 bases, leaving 29 bases between the germline ends. The length of the CDR3 is 20 residues. Germline V gene sequence: CDR1 MNHEY, CDR2 SVGEGT.

The chain joins TRBV13 to TRBJ2-7; 11 positions match TRBD2. From germline, CDR1 is PRHDT and CDR2 FYEKMQ (reference sequence). This CDR3 contains 18 residues. Unmatched junction bases numbered 12, after V lost 5 bases and J lost 0 bases. This CDR3 reads CASSRKGLAGGSSYEQYF. CDR3 in DNA: TGTGCCAGCAGCCGCAAGGGGCTAGCGGGGGGCTCCTCCTACGAGCAGTACTTC.

This sequence joins TRBV6-5 and TRBJ1-6; D uncertain. Germline CDR1 reads MNHEY; CDR2 reads SVGAGI. The CDR3 runs 12 residues. V was shortened by 2 bases and J by 10 bases, with 6 bases between the two germline ends. The CDR3 here is CASSYHQSPLHF. As DNA, the CDR3 is TGTGCCAGCAGTTACCATCAGTCACCCCTCCACTTT.

This sequence joins TRBV5-1 and TRBJ2-4; tentatively, D is TRBD2 (6 bases). V gave up 0 bases and J gave up 2 bases, with 12 bases separating them. Germline-derived CDR1 and CDR2 are SGHRS and YFSETQ. CDR3 length: 16 residues. CDR3 sequence: CASSLGVLASKNIQYF. In DNA form, the CDR3 reads TGCGCCAGCAGCTTGGGGGTACTAGCCTCCAAAAACATTCAGTACTTC. The full variable domain, in which reference TRBV5-1 and TRBJ2-4 provide the parts outside the CDR3, is KAGVTQTPRYLIKTRGQQVTLSCSPISGHRSVSWYQQTPGQGLQFLFEYFSETQRNKGNFPGRFSGRQFSNSRSEMNVSTLELGDSALYLCASSLGVLASKNIQYFGAGTRLSVL.

The J gene is TRBJ1-2, the V gene TRBV15; 8 bases match TRBD1. The germline V gene encodes CDR1 LNHNV and CDR2 YYDKDF (reference sequence). There are 16 residues in the CDR3. The J segment lost 2 bases and the V segment lost 1 base, leaving 6 bases of the junction unmatched. CDR3 in DNA: TGTGCCACCAGCAGAGTTGGGACAGGCATCAACTATGGCTACACCTTC. Translation gives CATSRVGTGINYGYTF.

The rearrangement uses TRBV7-9 and TRBJ2-4, with TRBD1 matching 11 bases. The CDR3 has 15 residues. Germline V gene data show CDR1 as SEHNR and CDR2 as FQNEAQ (reference sequence). The junction had 8 bases not matched to a gene; V was cut back by 5 bases and J by 8 bases. CDR3 sequence (DNA): TGTGCCAGCAGCGTAGGACAGGGGGCGAGGGACATTCAGTACTTC. Encoded protein: CASSVGQGARDIQYF.

The chain joins TRBV18 to TRBJ1-1, with D possibly TRBD1 on 5 matching bases. Germline loops: CDR1 KGHSH, CDR2 LQKENI. V was shortened by 4 bases and J by 4 bases, with 10 bases between the two germline ends. This CDR3 contains 13 residues. CDR3 coding DNA: TGTGCCAGCTCACGGGGGGTCGGCACTGAAGCTTTCTTT. Translating it yields CASSRGVGTEAFF.

This sequence joins TRBV28 and TRBJ1-3; D possibly corresponds to TRBD1 (5 bases). Trimming stripped 4 bases from V and 0 bases from J, with 7 bases between. Looked up from germline, CDR1 is MDHEN and CDR2 is SYDVKM. This CDR3 has 14 residues. The CDR3 spells CASSYRSSGNTIYF. CDR3 in DNA: TGTGCCAGCAGTTACAGGAGCTCTGGAAACACCATATATTTT.